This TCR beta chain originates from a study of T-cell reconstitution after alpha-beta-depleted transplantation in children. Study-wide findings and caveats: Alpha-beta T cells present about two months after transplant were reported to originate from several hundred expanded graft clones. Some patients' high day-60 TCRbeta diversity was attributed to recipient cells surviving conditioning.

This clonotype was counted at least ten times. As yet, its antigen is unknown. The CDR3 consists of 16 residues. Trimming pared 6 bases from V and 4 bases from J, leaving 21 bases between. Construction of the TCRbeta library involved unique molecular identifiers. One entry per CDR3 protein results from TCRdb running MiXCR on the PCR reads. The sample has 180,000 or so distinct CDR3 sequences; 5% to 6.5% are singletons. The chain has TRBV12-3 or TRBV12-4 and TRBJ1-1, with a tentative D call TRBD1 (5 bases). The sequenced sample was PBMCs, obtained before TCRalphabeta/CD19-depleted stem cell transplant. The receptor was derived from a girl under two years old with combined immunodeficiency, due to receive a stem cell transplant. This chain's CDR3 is CASSYFIGGPRTEAFF. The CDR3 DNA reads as TGTGCCAGCAGCTACTTCATTGGGGGACCGCGCACTGAAGCTTTCTTT.